This T cell receptor beta chain was identified during a study of PD-L1 blockade in urothelial cancer. Background on the study: The year 2014 saw patients start atezolizumab, 1,200 mg intravenously every 3 weeks. Males with bladder-origin urothelial cancer made up about nine tenths of the roughly 29 patients.

The table came from immunoSEQ multiplex PCR; TCRdb's copy has only in-frame clones and leaves some out. The repertoire holds some 44,000 clones, with around 82% as singletons. Time point meaning: pretreatment peripheral blood. The sample holds a few counts of this clone. Sequences were derived from PBMCs, sampled around atezolizumab (anti-PD-L1) treatment. The source of this sequence is a man between 60 and 75 years old with urothelial cancer.

CDR3 DNA: TGTGCCAGCAGCCGACTCGGGGGGGCTACCGGGGCCAACGTCCTGACTTTC. Protein product: CASSRLGGATGANVLTF. The V gene is TRBV13, the J gene TRBJ2-6; 8 positions agree with TRBD2. The germline gives CDR1 PRHDT, CDR2 FYEKMQ (reference sequence). The CDR3 totals 17 residues. With V trimmed by 5 bases and J by 4 bases, 10 bases remained unmatched.